These 13 T cell receptor beta chains share one sample of origin, sequenced in a study of cytomegalovirus exposure and HLA in healthy donors (TCRdb year 2017). Library preparation was by the immunoSEQ multiplex PCR assay. For the multiplex PCR, a mixture combining 60 forward primers for TCR Vbeta segments and 13 reverse primers for TCR Jbeta segments was used. TCRdb stores this immuneACCESS table with in-frame sequences only. Part of the clones is absent; in the studies checked, under half of the shortfall reflects unresolved V genes, and no reason is known for the rest. Across this sample there are 150,000 to 250,000 clones, with 79% seen only once. The ten largest make up 1.5% of the sample. Sequencing used PBMCs. These receptors came from a girl aged 10 to 17 in good health and CMV-seropositive.

This clone was observed a handful of times. The chain recombines TRBV7-8 with TRBJ1-2; 8 bases fit TRBD1. The CDR3 is 18 residues long. Unmatched junction bases numbered 15, after V lost 0 bases and J lost 6 bases. Per germline, CDR1 SGHVS and CDR2 FQNEAQ. The CDR3, as DNA: TGTGCCAGCAGCTTAGCGCCGGGGGCTTCAGGGGGCCCAGATGGCTACACCTTC. This sequence encodes CASSLAPGASGGPDGYTF.

The J gene is TRBJ2-7, the V gene TRBV18; D gene unclear. Germline CDR1 is KGHSH and CDR2 is LQKENI. Trimming left V 3 bases short and J 0 bases short, with 9 bases between. The CDR3 is 14 amino acids. CDR3 amino acids: CASSPLSGSYEQYF. The CDR3 region has the DNA TGTGCCAGCTCACCCCTTTCCGGCTCCTACGAGCAGTACTTC.

Here the CDR3 reads CASSLKGADEKLFF. As DNA, the CDR3 is TGTGCCAGCAGCTTAAAGGGGGCGGATGAAAAACTGTTTTTT. The chain employs TRBV5-6 and TRBJ1-4; 7 bases agree with TRBD1. Germline V gene lookup returns CDR1 SGHDT and CDR2 YYEEEE. The ends lost 2 bases at V and 6 bases at J; junction bases unmatched: 4. The CDR3 consists of 14 residues.

The chain carries TRBV6-5 and TRBJ1-1; 9 nucleotides match TRBD1. CDR1 is MNHEY and CDR2 is SVGAGI in the germline V gene. This CDR3 has 15 amino acids. V shed 9 bases, J shed 0 bases, and the junction held 8 bases outside the gene matches. CDR3 protein: CASLPRDRVNTEAFF. The CDR3 DNA sequence: TGTGCCAGTCTGCCCCGGGACAGGGTGAACACTGAAGCTTTCTTT.

In this sample, this clone turned up once. The DNA for the CDR3 is TGTGCCAGCAGCTTAGGCGGAGGGAAACCTAATCAGCCCCAGCATTTT. Translating it yields CASSLGGGKPNQPQHF. J is TRBJ1-5 and V is TRBV7-2; no reliable D call. With 1 base removed from V and 4 bases from J, the gap between germline ends came to 14 bases. Germline lookup yields CDR1 SGHTA and CDR2 FQGNSA. This CDR3 is 16 amino acids long. The entire variable domain, with the rest obtained from reference TRBV7-2 and TRBJ1-5, is as follows: GAGVSQSPSNKVTEKGKDVELRCDPISGHTALYWYRQSLGQGLEFLIYFQGNSAPDKSGLPSDRFSAERTGGSVSTLTIQRTQQEDSAVYLCASSLGGGKPNQPQHFGDGTRLSIL.

The chain is built from TRBV10-3 and TRBJ2-7, with 8 bases matching TRBD1. Germline V gene lookup returns CDR1 ENHRY and CDR2 SYGVKD. V was pared by 10 bases and J by 3 bases, with 8 bases of the junction left unmatched. This CDR3 is 13 amino acids long. CDR3 amino acids: CATQGTGIYEQYF. In DNA, the CDR3 is TGTGCCACCCAGGGGACAGGAATCTACGAGCAGTACTTC.

The chain carries TRBV4-1 and TRBJ2-5, with D possibly TRBD2 on 5 matching bases. Trimming cost V 4 bases and J 5 bases, with 14 bases left between them. The CDR3 length is 14 residues. Germline V gene sequence: CDR1 MGHRA, CDR2 YSYEKL. CDR3 sequence reads: CASSRAVGRETQYF. In DNA form, the CDR3 reads TGCGCCAGCAGCCGAGCGGTCGGACGGGAGACCCAGTACTTC.

The chain is built from TRBV6-1 and TRBJ2-1, with 9 bases fitting TRBD2. With 7 bases clipped from V and 5 bases from J, the junction kept 9 bases outside the gene matches. CDR3 size: 15 residues. The germline V gene encodes CDR1 MNHNS and CDR2 SASEGT. This CDR3 is CASNGGAGGNNEQFF. The CDR3 DNA sequence: TGTGCCAGCAATGGTGGAGCGGGGGGAAACAATGAGCAGTTCTTC.

The chain is built from TRBV2 and TRBJ2-7; the D gene is possibly TRBD2 (6 bases). Trimming cost V 8 bases and J 0 bases, with 14 bases left between them. The CDR3 has 14 amino acids. CDR1 is SNHLY and CDR2 is FYNNEI in the germline V gene. The CDR3, as DNA: TGTGCCAGCGGGGTGGCGGGGAGCTCCTACGAGCAGTACTTC. It translates to CASGVAGSSYEQYF.

V gene TRBV14 combines with J gene TRBJ1-2; TRBD1 aligns across 9 bases. This CDR3 region has 15 residues. Germline CDR1 and CDR2: SGHDN and FVKESK. J was trimmed by 7 bases and V by 4 bases; bases with no gene match: 10. CDR3 loop: CASSRLKPTGGGYTF. The CDR3, as DNA: TGTGCCAGCAGCCGCCTAAAGCCGACAGGGGGTGGCTACACCTTC.

This chain connects TRBV5-6 to TRBJ2-7; 8 bases line up with TRBD1. From germline, CDR1 is SGHDT and CDR2 YYEEEE. V lost 4 bases and J lost 6; bases outside the gene matches: 12. The CDR3 runs 15 residues. The CDR3 is CASSPGPDRVGEQYF. CDR3 nucleotide sequence: TGTGCCAGCAGCCCAGGCCCGGACAGGGTTGGCGAGCAGTACTTC.

The rearrangement uses TRBV6-5 and TRBJ1-3, with D possibly TRBD1 on 5 matching bases. The germline V gene encodes CDR1 MNHEY and CDR2 SVGAGI. Trimming removed 0 bases from V and 7 bases from J, with 16 bases in between. CDR3 length: 16 residues. DNA for the CDR3: TGTGCCAGCAGTTACTCGATGACAGATGGGGCCAACACCATATATTTT. It is translated as CASSYSMTDGANTIYF.

The rearrangement joins TRBV6-5 to TRBJ1-6, with TRBD1 as a possible D gene (6 bases). This CDR3 contains 15 residues. The germline gives CDR1 MNHEY, CDR2 SVGAGI. V gave up 4 bases and J gave up 3 bases, with 10 bases separating them. CDR3 region: CASSSVQGYNSPLHF. The CDR3 coding sequence is TGTGCCAGCAGTTCGGTACAGGGCTATAATTCACCCCTCCACTTT.